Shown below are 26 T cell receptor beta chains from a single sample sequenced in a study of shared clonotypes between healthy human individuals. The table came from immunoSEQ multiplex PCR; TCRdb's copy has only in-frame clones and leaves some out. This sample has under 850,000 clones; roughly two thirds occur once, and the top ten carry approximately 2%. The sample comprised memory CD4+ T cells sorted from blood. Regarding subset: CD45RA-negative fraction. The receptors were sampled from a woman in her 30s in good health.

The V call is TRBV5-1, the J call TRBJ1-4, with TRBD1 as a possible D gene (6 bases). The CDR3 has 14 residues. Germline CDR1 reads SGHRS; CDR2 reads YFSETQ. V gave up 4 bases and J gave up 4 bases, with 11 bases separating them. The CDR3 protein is CASSQGHGNEKLFF. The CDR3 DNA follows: TGCGCCAGCAGCCAGGGACACGGTAATGAAAAACTGTTTTTT.

CDR3 bases: TGCACCAGCAGCCCGGAGGGACTAGCGGGATCCCTTGGTAGCACAGATACGCAGTATTTT. The encoded protein is CTSSPEGLAGSLGSTDTQYF. V and J are TRBV1 and TRBJ2-3; TRBD2 is taken as the D call from the table, unchecked against the DNA. TRBV1 has pseudogene status. The CDR3 length is 20 residues.

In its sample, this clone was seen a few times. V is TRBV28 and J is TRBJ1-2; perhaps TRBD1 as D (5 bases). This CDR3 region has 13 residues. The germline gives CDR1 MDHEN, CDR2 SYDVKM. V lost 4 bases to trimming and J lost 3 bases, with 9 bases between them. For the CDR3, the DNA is TGTGCCAGCAGTTGGGGGACCGACTATGGCTACACCTTC. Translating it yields CASSWGTDYGYTF.

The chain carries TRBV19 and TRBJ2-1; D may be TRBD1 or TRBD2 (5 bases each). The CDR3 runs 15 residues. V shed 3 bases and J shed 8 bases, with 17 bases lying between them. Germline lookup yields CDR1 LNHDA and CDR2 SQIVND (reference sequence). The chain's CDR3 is CASSIRWGSGHEQFF. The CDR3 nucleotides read TGTGCCAGTAGTATTAGGTGGGGGTCGGGGCATGAGCAGTTCTTC.

The CDR3 nucleotides read TGTGCCAGTAGTATTCCCGGACAGTCTCACTACGAGCAGTACTTC. It is translated as CASSIPGQSHYEQYF. The chain is built from TRBV19 and TRBJ2-7, with a weak D call TRBD1 (6 bases). From germline, CDR1 is LNHDA and CDR2 SQIVND (reference sequence). V gave up 3 bases and J gave up 3 bases, with 15 bases separating them. The CDR3 is 15 amino acids.

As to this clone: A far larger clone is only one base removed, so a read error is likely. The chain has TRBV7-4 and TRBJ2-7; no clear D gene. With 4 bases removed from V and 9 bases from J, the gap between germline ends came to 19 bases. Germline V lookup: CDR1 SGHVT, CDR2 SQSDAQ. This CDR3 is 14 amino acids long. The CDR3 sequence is CASSSLPSAEVQYF. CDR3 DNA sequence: TGTGCCAGCAGCTCCCTCCCAAGTGCCGAGGTGCAGTACTTC.

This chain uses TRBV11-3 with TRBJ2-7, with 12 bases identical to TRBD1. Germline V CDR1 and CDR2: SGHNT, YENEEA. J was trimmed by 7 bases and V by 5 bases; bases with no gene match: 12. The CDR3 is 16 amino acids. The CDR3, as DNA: TGTGCCAGCAGCCAAAGACGGGGACAGGGGGCTGTGGAGCAGTACTTC. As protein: CASSQRRGQGAVEQYF. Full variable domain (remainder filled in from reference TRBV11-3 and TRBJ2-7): EAGVVQSPRYKIIEKKQPVAFWCNPISGHNTLYWYLQNLGQGPELLIRYENEEAVDDSQLPKDRFSAERLKGVDSTLKIQPAELGDSAVYLCASSQRRGQGAVEQYFGPGTRLTVT.

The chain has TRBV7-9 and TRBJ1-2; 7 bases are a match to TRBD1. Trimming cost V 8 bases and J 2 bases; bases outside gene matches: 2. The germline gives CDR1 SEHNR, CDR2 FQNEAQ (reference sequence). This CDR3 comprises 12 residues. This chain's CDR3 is CASDRDNYGYTF. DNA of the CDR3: TGTGCCAGCGACAGGGACAACTATGGCTACACCTTC.

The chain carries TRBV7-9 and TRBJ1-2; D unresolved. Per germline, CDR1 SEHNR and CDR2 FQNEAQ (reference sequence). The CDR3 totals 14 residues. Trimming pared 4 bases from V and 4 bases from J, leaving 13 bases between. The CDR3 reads CASSYGVDPYGYTF. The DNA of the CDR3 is TGTGCCAGCAGCTACGGGGTCGACCCCTATGGCTACACCTTC.

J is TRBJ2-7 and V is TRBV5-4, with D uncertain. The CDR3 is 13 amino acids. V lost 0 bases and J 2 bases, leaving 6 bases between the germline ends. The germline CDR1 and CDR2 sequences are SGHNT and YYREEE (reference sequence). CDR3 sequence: CASSLGPTYEQYF. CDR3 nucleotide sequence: TGTGCCAGCAGCTTGGGACCAACCTACGAGCAGTACTTC.

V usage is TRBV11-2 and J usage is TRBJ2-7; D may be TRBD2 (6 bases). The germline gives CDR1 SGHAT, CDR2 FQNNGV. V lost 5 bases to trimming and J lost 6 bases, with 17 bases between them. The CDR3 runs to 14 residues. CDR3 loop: CASSPRGSGGEQYF. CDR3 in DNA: TGTGCCAGCAGCCCTCGGGGTAGCGGAGGCGAGCAGTACTTC.

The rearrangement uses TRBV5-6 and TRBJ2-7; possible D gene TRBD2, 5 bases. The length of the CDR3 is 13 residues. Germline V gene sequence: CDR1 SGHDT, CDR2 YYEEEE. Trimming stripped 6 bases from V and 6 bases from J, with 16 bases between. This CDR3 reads CASNGWQRAEQYF. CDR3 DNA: TGTGCCAGCAATGGATGGCAGAGGGCCGAGCAGTACTTC.

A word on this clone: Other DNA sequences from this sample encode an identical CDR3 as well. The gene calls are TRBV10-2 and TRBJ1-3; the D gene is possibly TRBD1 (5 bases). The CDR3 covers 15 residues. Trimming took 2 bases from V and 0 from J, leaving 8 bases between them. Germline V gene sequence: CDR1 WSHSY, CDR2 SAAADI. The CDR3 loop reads CASSETGISGNTIYF. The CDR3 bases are TGCGCCAGCAGTGAGACAGGTATCTCTGGAAACACCATATATTTT.

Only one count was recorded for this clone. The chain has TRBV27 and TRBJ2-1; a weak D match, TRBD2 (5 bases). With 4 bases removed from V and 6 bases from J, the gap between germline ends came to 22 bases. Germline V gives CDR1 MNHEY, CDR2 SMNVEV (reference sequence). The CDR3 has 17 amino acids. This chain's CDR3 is CASSSYKSGLLGNEQFF. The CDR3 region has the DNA TGTGCCAGCAGTTCCTATAAGAGCGGACTCCTCGGCAATGAGCAGTTCTTC.

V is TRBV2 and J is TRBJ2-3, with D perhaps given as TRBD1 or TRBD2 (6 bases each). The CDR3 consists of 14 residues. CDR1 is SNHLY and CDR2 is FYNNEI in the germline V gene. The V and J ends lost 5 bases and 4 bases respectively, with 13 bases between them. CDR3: CASSIGGWADTQYF. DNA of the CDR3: TGTGCCAGCAGTATAGGGGGGTGGGCAGATACGCAGTATTTT.

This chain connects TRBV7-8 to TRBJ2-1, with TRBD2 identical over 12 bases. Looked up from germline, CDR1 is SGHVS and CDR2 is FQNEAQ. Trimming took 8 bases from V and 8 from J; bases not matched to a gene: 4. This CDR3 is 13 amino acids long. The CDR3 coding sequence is TGTGCCAGCGTACTAGCGGGAGGTGATGAGCAGTTCTTC. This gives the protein CASVLAGGDEQFF.

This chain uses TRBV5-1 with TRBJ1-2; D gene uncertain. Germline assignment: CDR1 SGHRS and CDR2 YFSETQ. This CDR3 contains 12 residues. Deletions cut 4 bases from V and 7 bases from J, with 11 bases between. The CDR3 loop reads CASSPGYSGYTF. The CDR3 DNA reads TGCGCCAGCAGCCCGGGTTACAGTGGCTACACCTTC.

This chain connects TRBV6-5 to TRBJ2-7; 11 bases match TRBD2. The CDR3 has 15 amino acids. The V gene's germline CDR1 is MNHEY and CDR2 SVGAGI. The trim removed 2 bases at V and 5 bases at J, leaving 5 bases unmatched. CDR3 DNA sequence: TGTGCCAGCAGTTACATAGCGGGAGGGCCCCACGAGCAGTACTTC. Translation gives CASSYIAGGPHEQYF.

The CDR3 loop is CASTPWHRSGNTIYF. CDR3 DNA: TGTGCCAGTACCCCGTGGCATCGCTCTGGAAACACCATATATTTT. The genes are TRBV19 and TRBJ1-3; D gene ambiguous. This CDR3 region has 15 residues. CDR1 and CDR2 from the germline V gene are LNHDA and SQIVND (reference sequence). Trimming left V 7 bases short and J 0 bases short, with 13 bases between.

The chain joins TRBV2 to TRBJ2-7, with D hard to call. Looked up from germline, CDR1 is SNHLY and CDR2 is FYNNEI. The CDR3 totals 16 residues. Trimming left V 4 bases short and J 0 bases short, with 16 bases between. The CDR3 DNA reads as TGTGCCAGCAGTGGAAGATTCGGCAGCAGCTCCTACGAGCAGTACTTC. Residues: CASSGRFGSSSYEQYF.

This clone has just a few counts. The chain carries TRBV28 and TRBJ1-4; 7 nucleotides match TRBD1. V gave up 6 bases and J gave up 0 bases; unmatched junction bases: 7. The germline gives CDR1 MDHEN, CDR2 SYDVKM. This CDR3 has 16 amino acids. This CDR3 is CASRSYGTATNEKLFF. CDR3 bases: TGTGCCAGCAGGTCCTACGGGACAGCAACTAATGAAAAACTGTTTTTT.

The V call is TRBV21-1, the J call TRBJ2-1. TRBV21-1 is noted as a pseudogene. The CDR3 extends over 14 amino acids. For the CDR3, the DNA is TGTGCCAGCAGCAACCAGAGCTCCTACAATGAGCAGTTCTTC. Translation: CASSNQSSYNEQFF.

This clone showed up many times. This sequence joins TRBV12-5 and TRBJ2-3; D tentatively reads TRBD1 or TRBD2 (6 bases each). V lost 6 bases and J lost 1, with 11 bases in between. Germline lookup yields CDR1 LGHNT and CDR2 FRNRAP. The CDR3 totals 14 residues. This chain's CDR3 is CASGSGARTDTQYF. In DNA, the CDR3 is TGTGCTAGTGGGTCGGGGGCGCGCACAGATACGCAGTATTTT.

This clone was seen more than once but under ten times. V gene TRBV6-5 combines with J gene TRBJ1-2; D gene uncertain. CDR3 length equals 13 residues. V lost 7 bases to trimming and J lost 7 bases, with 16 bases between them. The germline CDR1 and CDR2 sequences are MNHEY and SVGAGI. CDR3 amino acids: CASTLGRVGGYTF. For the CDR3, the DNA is TGTGCCAGCACCCTGGGGAGGGTCGGTGGCTACACCTTC.

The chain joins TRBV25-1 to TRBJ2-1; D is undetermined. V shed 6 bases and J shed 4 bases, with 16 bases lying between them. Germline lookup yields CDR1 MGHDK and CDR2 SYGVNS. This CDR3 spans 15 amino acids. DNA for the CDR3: TGTGCCAGCAGAGGGTACCGCAGCAAATACAATGAGCAGTTCTTC. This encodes CASRGYRSKYNEQFF. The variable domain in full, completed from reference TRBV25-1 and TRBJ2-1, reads EADIYQTPRYLVIGTGKKITLECSQTMGHDKMYWYQQDPGMELHLIHYSYGVNSTEKGDLSSESTVSRIRTEHFPLTLESARPSHTSQYLCASRGYRSKYNEQFFGPGTRLTVL.

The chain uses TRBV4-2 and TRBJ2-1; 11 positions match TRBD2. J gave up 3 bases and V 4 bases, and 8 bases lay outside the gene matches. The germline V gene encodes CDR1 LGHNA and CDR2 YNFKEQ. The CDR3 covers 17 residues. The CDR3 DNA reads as TGTGCCAGCAGCCCAAAGACGACTAGCGGGAACTACAATGAGCAGTTCTTC. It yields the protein CASSPKTTSGNYNEQFF.